The present TCR beta chain was sequenced within a study of blood T cell repertoires in COVID-19. For the study at large: Italy, Spain and the United States were the sources of the convalescent and acute COVID-19 samples. Nucleic acid was either cDNA or gDNA, and it came from T cells, B-cell-depleted T cells, or PBMCs.

Repertoires were generated with immunoSEQ multiplex PCR, while TCRdb's copy carries only in-frame clones and drops some. The sample yields fewer than 110,000 clones, 75% to 90% seen once. The junction had 17 bases not matched to a gene; V was cut back by 5 bases and J by 9 bases. The CDR3 has 17 residues. Looked up from germline, CDR1 is LNHDA and CDR2 is SQIVND (reference sequence). Sequencing was done on a sample of peripheral blood. V and J are TRBV19 and TRBJ1-2; TRBD1 matches 11 bases. This TCR was sampled from a human donor in a cohort sampled during active or convalescent COVID-19. This chain's CDR3 is CASSRGKEPGQGDRYTF. CDR3 sequence (DNA): TGTGCCAGTAGTCGGGGTAAAGAACCGGGACAGGGGGATCGCTACACCTTC. The entire variable domain, with the rest obtained from reference TRBV19 and TRBJ1-2, is as follows: DGGITQSPKYLFRKEGQNVTLSCEQNLNHDAMYWYRQDPGQGLRLIYYSQIVNDFQKGDIAEGYSVSREKKESFPLTVTSAQKNPTAFYLCASSRGKEPGQGDRYTFGSGTRLTVV.